A selection of T cell receptor beta chains follows, all from one sample in a study of T-cell memory formation after mild COVID-19. A single record per CDR3 protein comes from TCRdb applying MiXCR to the 5' RACE reads. The sample includes approximately 290,000 distinct CDR3 sequences, approximately 19% seen only once; the top ten take around 20%. The sequencing sample was made of PBMCs or a T cell subset sorted from them (not recorded which). These receptors were collected from a man aged 18 to 29 who had mild COVID-19 (a few samples of this study predate the infection). Cell type and time point are not known. Each CDR3 is given with its conserved first and last residue. D genes are given only for firm matches. For some rows the clone size is stated as once, few or many, or as a class when expanded; others skip it.

J gene: TRBJ1-2; clone size: few; CDR3 length: 15; D gene: -; V gene: TRBV7-2; CDR3 DNA: TGTGCCAGCAGCTTAGTCCGACAAGGAGGGTATGGCTACACCTTC; CDR3 protein: CASSLVRQGGYGYTF
J gene: TRBJ1-1; clone size: few; CDR3 length: 15; D gene: TRBD1; V gene: TRBV20-1; CDR3 DNA: TGCAGTGCTGGGAGACAGGGGAGGGGGCGCTCAGAAGCTTTCTTT; CDR3 protein: CSAGRQGRGRSEAFF
J gene: TRBJ2-1; clone size: few; CDR3 length: 16; D gene: -; V gene: TRBV6-1; CDR3 DNA: TGTGCCAGCAGAACTCCCACACCATTTTCCTACAATGAGCAGTTCTTC; CDR3 protein: CASRTPTPFSYNEQFF
J gene: TRBJ1-1; clone size: -; CDR3 length: 14; D gene: -; V gene: TRBV12-3/TRBV12-4; CDR3 DNA: TGTGCCAGCAGGCGGGCCGAAAGACGGGCTGAAGCTTTCTTT; CDR3 protein: CASRRAERRAEAFF
J gene: TRBJ1-6; clone size: few; CDR3 length: 14; D gene: -; V gene: TRBV5-1; CDR3 DNA: TGCGCCAGCAGCTTGTTCGAAAATAATTCACCCCTCCACTTT; CDR3 protein: CASSLFENNSPLHF
J gene: TRBJ2-7; clone size: -; CDR3 length: 11; D gene: -; V gene: TRBV20-1; CDR3 DNA: TGCAGTGCTAGCGGGACTGACGAGCAGTACTTC; CDR3 protein: CSASGTDEQYF
J gene: TRBJ1-6; clone size: few; CDR3 length: 14; D gene: -; V gene: TRBV4-3; CDR3 DNA: TGCGCCAGCAGCCTGCAGGGGACGGGTTCACCCCTCCACTTT; CDR3 protein: CASSLQGTGSPLHF
J gene: TRBJ2-1; clone size: -; CDR3 length: 15; D gene: TRBD2; V gene: TRBV12-3/TRBV12-4; CDR3 DNA: TGTGCCAGCAGTTCTAGCGGGGTCTCCTACAATGAGCAGTTCTTC; CDR3 protein: CASSSSGVSYNEQFF
J gene: TRBJ2-1; clone size: -; CDR3 length: 13; D gene: -; V gene: TRBV12-3/TRBV12-4; CDR3 DNA: TGTGCCAGCAGTCAAGGACAGATCCATGAGCAGTTCTTC; CDR3 protein: CASSQGQIHEQFF
J gene: TRBJ2-5; clone size: few; CDR3 length: 12; D gene: TRBD2; V gene: TRBV28; CDR3 DNA: TGTGCCAGTGGGAGGGGAGGCGAGACCCAGTACTTC; CDR3 protein: CASGRGGETQYF
J gene: TRBJ1-3; clone size: -; CDR3 length: 14; D gene: -; V gene: TRBV7-2; CDR3 DNA: TGTGCCAGCAGCTTACTGGTCTCTGGAAACACCATATATTTT; CDR3 protein: CASSLLVSGNTIYF
J gene: TRBJ1-1; clone size: few; CDR3 length: 15; D gene: -; V gene: TRBV24-1; CDR3 DNA: TGTGCCACCAGTGATTTTCCGGGGGTTAACACTGAAGCTTTCTTT; CDR3 protein: CATSDFPGVNTEAFF
J gene: TRBJ1-1; clone size: -; CDR3 length: 16; D gene: TRBD1; V gene: TRBV28; CDR3 DNA: TGTGCCAGCAGTTTATGGGGCGGGACAGCTAACACTGAAGCTTTCTTT; CDR3 protein: CASSLWGGTANTEAFF
J gene: TRBJ2-3; clone size: -; CDR3 length: 12; D gene: -; V gene: TRBV6-5; CDR3 DNA: TGTGCCAGCAGCTCTAGTGCAGATACGCAGTATTTT; CDR3 protein: CASSSSADTQYF
J gene: TRBJ1-5; clone size: -; CDR3 length: 12; D gene: -; V gene: TRBV7-6; CDR3 DNA: TGTGCCAGCAGCGAGCTGGCCGGGGCCCAGCATTTT; CDR3 protein: CASSELAGAQHF
J gene: TRBJ2-2; clone size: many; CDR3 length: 13; D gene: -; V gene: TRBV5-1; CDR3 DNA: TGCGCCAGCAGCTTGGATGGTCCCGGGGAGCTGTTTTTT; CDR3 protein: CASSLDGPGELFF
J gene: TRBJ1-2; clone size: few; CDR3 length: 15; D gene: -; V gene: TRBV20-1; CDR3 DNA: TGCAGTGCGTCTGCCGGGACACCGGTGGGGGATGGCTACACCTTC; CDR3 protein: CSASAGTPVGDGYTF
J gene: TRBJ2-5; clone size: -; CDR3 length: 12; D gene: -; V gene: TRBV7-2; CDR3 DNA: TGTGCCAGCAGCTTAGGGACGGCGACCCAGTACTTC; CDR3 protein: CASSLGTATQYF
J gene: TRBJ2-3; clone size: -; CDR3 length: 15; D gene: -; V gene: TRBV7-9; CDR3 DNA: TGTGCCAGCAGCTTATTGGAGACAGGCAGGTTTACGCAGTATTTT; CDR3 protein: CASSLLETGRFTQYF
J gene: TRBJ1-6; clone size: -; CDR3 length: 14; D gene: -; V gene: TRBV10-3; CDR3 DNA: TGTGCCATCAGTGAGTCGTTGAGGGATTCACCCCTCCACTTT; CDR3 protein: CAISESLRDSPLHF
J gene: TRBJ1-5; clone size: few; CDR3 length: 12; D gene: TRBD1; V gene: TRBV19; CDR3 DNA: TGTGCCGGGGGACAGGGGTGGCAGCCCCAGCATTTT; CDR3 protein: CAGGQGWQPQHF
J gene: TRBJ2-2; clone size: few; CDR3 length: 12; D gene: -; V gene: TRBV28; CDR3 DNA: TGTGCCAGCAGTCCCCTCCCCGGGGAGCTGTTTTTT; CDR3 protein: CASSPLPGELFF
J gene: TRBJ1-2; clone size: -; CDR3 length: 16; D gene: -; V gene: TRBV6-2/TRBV6-3; CDR3 DNA: TGTGCCAGCAGTTCAGTCCTGGTCAGGGGATTCTATGGCTACACCTTC; CDR3 protein: CASSSVLVRGFYGYTF
J gene: TRBJ1-5; clone size: few; CDR3 length: 13; D gene: -; V gene: TRBV19; CDR3 DNA: TGTGCCAGTAGATGGGGTTCAGGGCAGCCCCAGCATTTT; CDR3 protein: CASRWGSGQPQHF
J gene: TRBJ1-5; clone size: few; CDR3 length: 16; D gene: -; V gene: TRBV7-9; CDR3 DNA: TGTGCCAGCAGCGAGGGGGGGAGTCCCTTCAATCAGCCCCAGCATTTT; CDR3 protein: CASSEGGSPFNQPQHF
J gene: TRBJ1-2; clone size: -; CDR3 length: 15; D gene: -; V gene: TRBV6-5; CDR3 DNA: TGTGCCAGCAGTTACGCCACAGGAGGGAATCATGGCTACACCTTC; CDR3 protein: CASSYATGGNHGYTF
J gene: TRBJ2-4; clone size: -; CDR3 length: 17; D gene: TRBD1; V gene: TRBV2; CDR3 DNA: TGTGCCAGCAGTGTGGAGACAGGGACACTAGCCAAAAACATTCAGTACTTC; CDR3 protein: CASSVETGTLAKNIQYF